The rows below give T cell receptor beta chains drawn from one sample of a study of blood T cell repertoires in COVID-19. Data came from immunoSEQ multiplex PCR; TCRdb stores just in-frame clones and leaves some out. The profile shows tens of thousands of clones, around 75% of them singletons. The sample comprised peripheral blood. These receptors were taken from a man aged 80 or over with active or convalescent COVID-19. Both conserved end residues are trimmed from each CDR3.

TRBV28	TRBJ2-7	ASRGQGATYEQY
TRBV7-2	TRBJ1-1	ASTQSLNTEAF
TRBV2	TRBJ1-6	ASVVEARSPLH
TRBV2	TRBJ2-3	ASGAQTDTQY
TRBV19	TRBJ1-5	ASGGQGITPQH
TRBV10-2	TRBJ2-7	ASLDSSYEQY
TRBV5-1	TRBJ2-7	ASSSQGFDEQY
TRBV19	TRBJ2-6	AAQGGSSSGANVLT
TRBV6-6	TRBJ2-1	ASSYSVGWVNEQF
TRBV30	TRBJ2-1	AWSVLNAASYNEQF
TRBV5-1	TRBJ2-1	ASSPRGGDNEQF
TRBV28	TRBJ1-3	ASSSTASGNTIY
TRBV3-1/TRBV3-2	TRBJ2-3	ASSQGGGRALTDTQY
TRBV3-1/TRBV3-2	TRBJ1-2	ASSLQGAVYGYT
TRBV6-5	TRBJ2-1	ASSLGQGNNEQF
TRBV7-2	TRBJ2-5	ASSTRFGQETQY
TRBV10-3	TRBJ2-1	AISETSKGNEQF
TRBV19	TRBJ2-1	ASSIILAGGRNEQF
TRBV27	TRBJ1-5	ASSRSWGVDQPQH
TRBV5-1	TRBJ2-3	ASSLDPSTDTQY
TRBV10-3	TRBJ1-5	AISESLTGFQPQH
TRBV18	TRBJ2-7	ASSRTYTSYEQY
TRBV2	TRBJ2-6	ASRNIDGQGGANVLT
TRBV28	TRBJ2-7	ASSPQRLAGSLKQY
TRBV5-1	TRBJ1-3	ASSLTGEGYTIY
TRBV24-1	TRBJ2-1	ATSDPGQGLYNEQF
TRBV28	TRBJ1-4	ASSLTGQGNEKLF
TRBV19	TRBJ1-5	ANDRGNQPQH
TRBV6-5	TRBJ1-5	ASRSRTGYQPQH
TRBV6-5	TRBJ2-3	ASRGVSDTQY
TRBV28	TRBJ2-2	ASSVTFLGELF
TRBV3-1/TRBV3-2	TRBJ1-4	ASSHQGVLGEKLF
TRBV6-5	TRBJ2-7	ASSYQGGEQY
TRBV19	TRBJ2-7	ASSTQGATVGEQY
TRBV29-1	TRBJ2-7	SVLSEGGSWREEDRALHYEQY
TRBV4-2	TRBJ2-2	ASSQDFQGTPGELF
TRBV4-1	TRBJ2-5	ASSFSGQIQETQY
TRBV6-5	TRBJ1-5	ASRRGVGQPQH
TRBV13	TRBJ2-3	ASSKGASGGFTDTQY
TRBV28	TRBJ1-2	ASRMGGYT
TRBV6-6	TRBJ2-5	ASSRRTGGQETQY
TRBV7-2	TRBJ1-1	ASRVPLDTEAF